Detailed here is one TCR beta chain. Which antigen it targets is not known. No per-base quality is available; no much larger clone lies one base away. These data belong to a study of blood T cells in healthy people across ages (dated by TCRdb to the mid-2010s). General notes on the study: In model experiments, roughly one uniquely barcoded TCR beta cDNA molecule per two T cells was captured by template switching. Age-related changes in TCR beta repertoire diversity were measured in the study by deep sequencing normalized with unique cDNA molecular identifiers. Four age groups were formed from the donors: young (average approximately 15 years), middle-aged (just under 40), aged (roughly 59) and long-lived (roughly 81). The study analyzed two additional independent replicas of 1 million unique cDNA reads from the same blood draw for two donors, one aged 18 to 29 and one aged 80 or older.

V was cut back by 6 bases and J by 5 bases, leaving a gap of 17 bases between them. Including cysteine and phenylalanine, the CDR3 has 16 amino acids. Only the CDR3 DNA stays, 48 bases, in frame from base 1. The germline V gene (reference sequence) yields LGHDT for CDR1 and YNNKEL for CDR2. The 39 donors, aged about 6 to 95 years, were systemically healthy Caucasian individuals from Russia. Each donor gave approximately 9.3 milliliters of peripheral blood, collected into EDTA-treated Vacutainer tubes. Ficoll-Paque density-gradient centrifugation was used to isolate PBMCs, with at least 7 million obtained per sample. Trizol reagent was used to extract total RNA from the PBMCs, yielding at least 5.5 micrograms per sample. The percentages of naive CD45RAhigh/CD27high T cells were determined by flow cytometry on a PBMC aliquot from every donor. The library was obtained by 5' RACE. TCRdb names Illumina HiSeq 2500 as the instrument used. The second PCR ran for about 7 to 11 cycles and used a J-beta primer mix along with a sample-barcoded 5' primer. A unique molecular identifier was introduced onto each TCR beta cDNA molecule by a template-switch 5' adaptor carrying 12 random nucleotides. Each sample yielded at least 2.5 million CDR3-containing paired-end reads. First-strand cDNA synthesis was performed from all RNA using the Mint cDNA synthesis kit, with priming by a TRBC-specific oligonucleotide. Following uracil-DNA glycosylase treatment, a first 18-cycle PCR with universal primers M1SS and BC2_uni_R was performed on all cDNA. In the source study's methods: For normalization, 1 million high-quality reads were randomly selected from each sample, with every read carrying a distinct molecular identifier. Instead of being binned into consensus sequences, reads that shared molecular identifiers were thrown out. MiTCR, with a Q25 quality threshold and the strictest error-elimination algorithm, was used for CDR3 identification, clonotype clustering and error correction. Lower-bound total TCR beta diversity was estimated with a nonparametric unseen species model using Euler transformation. The raw public data were reprocessed by TCRdb itself: fastp quality trimming at Q25, MiXCR clonotype calling, in-frame beta chains only. Identical CDR3 proteins give one entry, which carries the most common genes and DNA. These V and J calls derive from TCRdb rather than the authors' analysis. The sample contains about 1 million distinct CDR3 sequences, about 23% of them found a single time. 0.65% to 0.95% of the sample comes from the top ten.

Results and caveats for the whole study, not just this receptor: As age increased, observed TCR beta diversity per million T cells dropped in a roughly linear way, and a significant reduction was already evident by age 40. Observed TCR beta diversity correlated strongly with the percentage of naive T cells measured by flow cytometry. Because profiling used bulk unsorted PBMCs, naive and antigen-experienced compartments could not be compared conclusively. Estimates of total diversity based on one million sequenced T cells were considered lower bounds and underestimates. Compared with the aged group, the long-lived group had more naive CD4+ T cells, fewer expanded clones and increased TCR diversity, suggesting age selection. Because donor CMV infection status was unknown, age-related changes in expanded clonotypes were potentially confounded.

A further study also used this sample, focusing on T cells of mothers and their children. As the second publication notes: Nine systemically healthy Caucasian individuals, comprising three mothers and their six children, were included as donors. cDNA synthesis consumed the entire amount of extracted RNA, loaded at 1.5 ug RNA in each 15 ul reaction. In the second PCR, the M1S primer added sample barcodes and 2-4 random nucleotides. More than 9 million TCR beta CDR3 reads were obtained from each mother, and 2.5 million to 3 million reads were obtained from each child. TCR recombination output is similarly shaped by thymic selection in related and unrelated pairs, with a minor effect exerted by inherited differences. Normalized repertoire overlap was always found to be slightly, but never significantly, higher in related mother-child pairs than in unrelated mother-child pairs. No persistent microchimeric T cell clones were found, with a detection sensitivity of around 100 clones per million clonotypes. Deep NGS was used in the study to compare the TCR beta repertoires of mothers and children and to look for features that separate related mother-child pairs from unrelated individuals. On average, the children were approximately 11 +/- 4 years old, while the mothers were about 37 +/- 4 years old. Libraries were sequenced on Illumina HiSeq 2000 with 100+100 nt paired-end reads after adapter ligation with NEBNext reagents. Mother and child libraries were prepared a month apart and sequenced in separate runs to prevent cross-contamination. For each donor, somewhere between about 500,000 and 2,300,000 distinct TCR beta clonotypes were identified. Naive TCR beta clonotypes were estimated from low-frequency clonotypes matched to each donor's FACS-determined naive share, without sorting.

Specimen: blood. The chain is encoded by TRBV3-1 joined to TRBJ2-6; the D gene assignment is perhaps TRBD1 or TRBD2, with each matching 6 bases. The clonotype was recovered from a girl aged 2 to 10 in good health. The encoded CDR3 is CASSPGAVDRANVLTF. The DNA reads TGTGCCAGCAGTCCGGGGGCAGTGGATAGGGCCAACGTCCTGACTTTC.